The next 24 T cell receptor beta chains were all read from a single sample in a study of blood T cells in healthy people across ages. A sample-barcoded 5' primer and a J-beta primer mix were used in a second PCR of roughly 7 to 12 cycles. TCRdb redid the calling of the 5' RACE reads with MiXCR, one entry per CDR3 protein. The sample consists of about 830,000 distinct CDR3 sequences, roughly 64% of them appearing once. The material sequenced was blood. Receptors were obtained from a man aged 25 to 40 in good health.

The J gene is TRBJ2-5, the V gene TRBV2, with D maybe TRBD1 (6 bases). TRBJ2-7 matches the DNA end more closely, so the J call is doubtful. CDR3 length: 15 amino acids. Germline V gives CDR1 SNHLY, CDR2 FYNNEI. CDR3 protein: CASSARSGVLYEQYF. In nucleotides, the CDR3 is TGTGCCAGCAGTGCGAGATCAGGGGTCCTCTACGAGCAGTACTTC.

The J gene is TRBJ2-6, the V gene TRBV7-2, with 9 bases aligning to TRBD1. Trimming at V came to 1 base and at J to 2 bases, leaving 6 bases not matched to a gene. The CDR3 consists of 18 residues. Germline CDR1 SGHTA, CDR2 FQGNSA. This chain's CDR3 is CASSLEGQGGAGANVLTF. The DNA of the CDR3 is TGTGCCAGCAGCTTAGAGGGACAGGGAGGGGCTGGGGCCAACGTCCTGACTTTC.

V usage is TRBV3-1 and J usage is TRBJ1-6; D gene uncertain. The V gene's germline CDR1 is LGHDT and CDR2 YNNKEL (reference sequence). The CDR3 loop spans 12 amino acids. V gave up 0 bases and J gave up 14 bases, with 8 bases separating them. As DNA, the CDR3 is TGTGCCAGCAGCCAAGAACGACTCACCCTCCACTTT. It encodes CASSQERLTLHF. Based on the CDR3 plus reference TRBV3-1 and TRBJ1-6, the full variable domain is DTAVSQTPKYLVTQMGNDKSIKCEQNLGHDTMYWYKQDSKKFLKIMFSYNNKELIINETVPNRFSPKSPDKAHLNLHINSLELGDSAVYFCASSQERLTLHFGNGTRLTVT.

This clonotype was counted a few times. The V and J genes are TRBV4-2 and TRBJ2-1; unclear D gene. V lost 0 bases and J lost 4, with 13 bases in between. This CDR3 comprises 16 residues. Germline values: CDR1 LGHNA, CDR2 YNFKEQ. CDR3 sequence (DNA): TGTGCCAGCAGCCAAGATGGAGCAGGACCTTACAATGAGCAGTTCTTC. Translated, it gives CASSQDGAGPYNEQFF.

The genes are TRBV6-5 and TRBJ2-7; D possibly uses TRBD1 or TRBD2 (5 bases each). Germline loops: CDR1 MNHEY, CDR2 SVGAGI. The CDR3 runs to 14 residues. The germline V and J ends were trimmed by 5 bases and 4 bases, with 15 bases remaining between them. In DNA form, the CDR3 reads TGTGCCAGCAGTCCGGGACCAAATCCTTACGAGCAGTACTTC. It codes for CASSPGPNPYEQYF.

The CDR3 nucleotides are TGCGCCAGCAGTCATCAGGGGGGTGAGCAGTTCTTC. Translation: CASSHQGGEQFF. The chain links TRBV5-1 to TRBJ2-1, with a weak D call TRBD1 (7 bases). Germline V CDR1 and CDR2: SGHRS, YFSETQ. V dropped 5 bases and J dropped 9 bases, with 12 bases sitting between them. This CDR3 has 12 residues. Full variable domain (missing parts from reference TRBV5-1 and TRBJ2-1): KAGVTQTPRYLIKTRGQQVTLSCSPISGHRSVSWYQQTPGQGLQFLFEYFSETQRNKGNFPGRFSGRQFSNSRSEMNVSTLELGDSALYLCASSHQGGEQFFGPGTRLTVL.

Comments on this clonotype: At one end the junction does not follow the germline gene, possibly because of a read error. The rearrangement links TRBV6-5 to TRBJ2-1; maybe TRBD2 (6 bases). The CDR3 is 17 residues long. Germline CDR1 is MNHEY and CDR2 is SVGAGI. The CDR3 sequence is CASSYSVGGDVHNEQFF. CDR3 DNA: TGCGCCAGCAGTTACTCTGTGGGGGGAGACGTGCACAATGAGCAGTTCTTC.

The chain joins TRBV18 to TRBJ2-1; possibly TRBD1 for D (5 bases). The CDR3 spans 14 residues. CDR1 and CDR2 (germline): KGHSH, LQKENI. Trimming removed 4 bases at V and 5 bases at J, with 12 bases between. CDR3 amino acids: CASSHRSQDNEQFF. The CDR3 bases are TGTGCCAGCTCACATAGATCACAGGACAATGAGCAGTTCTTC.

This sequence joins TRBV29-1 and TRBJ1-1, with unresolved D. The germline CDR1 and CDR2 sequences are SQVTM and ANQGSEA. Trimming stripped 7 bases from V and 4 bases from J, with 10 bases between. The CDR3 length is 11 residues. The DNA of the CDR3 is TGCAGCGCGAGTGTGATCACTGAAGCTTTCTTT. This translates into CSASVITEAFF.

The table lists this clonotype with a few counts. The chain recombines TRBV21-1 with TRBJ2-4; the listed D gene, TRBD1, was not tested against the DNA. The assigned J gene may be wrong: the sequence end matches TRBJ2-7 better. TRBV21-1 has pseudogene status. The CDR3 spans 14 residues. CDR3 loop: CASSKGKGFNEQYF. The CDR3 nucleotides read TGTGCCAGCAGCAAAGGAAAGGGGTTCAACGAGCAGTACTTC.

The chain recombines TRBV6-5 with TRBJ2-7; no clear D. The J call may not be correct, given that the DNA end is closer to TRBJ2-5. This CDR3 contains 13 residues. CDR1 MNHEY and CDR2 SVGAGI come from the germline V gene. This chain's CDR3 is CASSYTLGETQYF. In DNA, the CDR3 is TGTGCCAGCAGCTATACTTTGGGGGAGACCCAGTACTTC.

V gene TRBV9 combines with J gene TRBJ2-5, with TRBD1 as a possible D gene (6 bases). Germline assignment: CDR1 SGDLS and CDR2 YYNGEE. This CDR3 has 16 amino acids. Trimming took off 3 bases at V and 5 bases at J, with 20 bases between the two ends. CDR3 sequence: CASSARPQGSQETQYF. Here the CDR3 DNA reads TGTGCCAGCAGCGCGCGGCCCCAGGGGTCGCAGGAGACCCAGTACTTC. Full variable domain (missing parts from reference TRBV9 and TRBJ2-5): DSGVTQTPKHLITATGQRVTLRCSPRSGDLSVYWYQQSLDQGLQFLIQYYNGEERAKGNILERFSAQQFPDLHSELNLSSLELGDSALYFCASSARPQGSQETQYFGPGTRLLVL.

This clonotype was recorded a few times. The V gene is TRBV20-1, the J gene TRBJ2-5; D perhaps matches TRBD2 (5 bases). Germline V gives CDR1 DFQATT, CDR2 SNEGSKA (reference sequence). The CDR3 has 14 residues. V was pared by 5 bases and J by 2 bases, with 15 bases between. CDR3 nucleotides: TGCAGTGCTGTCTATATCGGCGGGCAAGAGACCCAGTACTTC. Amino acid sequence: CSAVYIGGQETQYF.

The chain uses TRBV5-6 and TRBJ2-3, with D tentatively TRBD2 (6 bases). This CDR3 is 15 amino acids long. Germline CDR1 SGHDT, CDR2 YYEEEE. Trimming shortened V by 1 base and J by 3 bases, and 12 bases separated the two germline ends. DNA of the CDR3: TGTGCCAGCAGCTTGTCGAGGCGGGGAACAGATACGCAGTATTTT. Translation: CASSLSRRGTDTQYF.

This clonotype was detected a few times. This chain uses TRBV7-2 with TRBJ1-2; D unresolved. Trimming cost V 3 bases and J 6 bases, with 14 bases left between them. Germline V gene sequence: CDR1 SGHTA, CDR2 FQGNSA. This CDR3 is built from 14 residues. DNA of the CDR3: TGTGCCAGCAGCTTCCTAAGTGGGAGGGATGGCTACACCTTC. Its translation is CASSFLSGRDGYTF. Together with reference TRBV7-2 and TRBJ1-2, the CDR3 gives the full variable domain: GAGVSQSPSNKVTEKGKDVELRCDPISGHTALYWYRQSLGQGLEFLIYFQGNSAPDKSGLPSDRFSAERTGGSVSTLTIQRTQQEDSAVYLCASSFLSGRDGYTFGSGTRLTVV.

This clonotype was seen once. V and J are TRBV28 and TRBJ1-5, with 8 bases aligning to TRBD1. Trimming cost V 3 bases and J 5 bases; bases outside gene matches: 12. CDR1 MDHEN and CDR2 SYDVKM come from the germline V gene. This CDR3 spans 17 amino acids. CDR3 DNA: TGTGCCAGCAGTTTTTCGTTTCAGGGGGCGAAGTATCAGCCCCAGCATTTT. Protein product: CASSFSFQGAKYQPQHF. The variable domain in full, completed from reference TRBV28 and TRBJ1-5, reads DVKVTQSSRYLVKRTGEKVFLECVQDMDHENMFWYRQDPGLGLRLIYFSYDVKMKEKGDIPEGYSVSREKKERFSLILESASTNQTSMYLCASSFSFQGAKYQPQHFGDGTRLSIL.

The V and J genes are TRBV20-1 and TRBJ1-5, with 9 nucleotides matching TRBD1. The V and J ends lost 2 bases and 2 bases, in that order; junction bases with no gene match: 7. The length of the CDR3 is 16 residues. CDR1 DFQATT and CDR2 SNEGSKA come from the germline V gene (reference sequence). CDR3 bases: TGCAGTGCTAGACAACCAGACAGGGGGGGCAATCAGCCCCAGCATTTT. Translated: CSARQPDRGGNQPQHF.

The rearrangement joins TRBV15 to TRBJ2-5, with a tentative D call TRBD2 (6 bases). This CDR3 is 19 amino acids long. Germline V gene data show CDR1 as LNHNV and CDR2 as YYDKDF (reference sequence). The ends were cut back, 0 bases at V and 4 bases at J, with 24 bases in the middle. CDR3 loop: CATSRDGPSFGRRGETQYF. CDR3 bases: TGTGCCACCAGCAGAGATGGGCCTTCATTCGGGAGAAGAGGAGAGACCCAGTACTTC.

V gene TRBV9 combines with J gene TRBJ1-5; D is uncertain. The CDR3 runs to 14 residues. Germline V lookup: CDR1 SGDLS, CDR2 YYNGEE. V gave up 1 base and J gave up 9 bases, with 14 bases separating them. CDR3 DNA sequence: TGTGCCAGCAGCGTATTTGGGGAGGGTGGGCCCCAGCATTTT. Translated, it gives CASSVFGEGGPQHF.

The rearrangement joins TRBV6-5 to TRBJ1-6; no firm D call. The CDR3 extends over 13 amino acids. V was cut by 4 bases and J by 5 bases, with 6 bases left in between. Germline V gene sequence: CDR1 MNHEY, CDR2 SVGAGI. The chain's CDR3 is CASSSGNNSPLHF. CDR3 DNA: TGTGCCAGCAGTTCGGGGAATAATTCACCCCTCCACTTT.

The chain recombines TRBV20-1 with TRBJ1-2, with D possibly TRBD1 on 5 matching bases. The CDR3 contains 15 residues. V was trimmed by 3 bases and J by 2 bases, leaving 16 bases between them. CDR1 is DFQATT and CDR2 is SNEGSKA in the germline V gene (reference sequence). The CDR3, as DNA: TGCAGTGCTAGTCCTTCCGGGACGGTAAACTATGGCTACACCTTC. This translates into CSASPSGTVNYGYTF.

The table lists this clonotype with a few counts. The rearrangement links TRBV12-3 or TRBV12-4 to TRBJ2-3, with D possibly being TRBD1 (5 bases). Deletions cut 5 bases from V and 8 bases from J, with 11 bases between. The CDR3 is made up of 12 amino acids. The CDR3 coding sequence is TGTGCCAGCAGTAAAGATAGGGGTACGCAGTATTTT. It encodes CASSKDRGTQYF.

The chain combines TRBV18 with TRBJ1-4, with unresolved D. CDR1 and CDR2 from the germline V gene are KGHSH and LQKENI. Trimming removed 1 base at V and 1 base at J, with 4 bases between. The CDR3 contains 14 residues. Here the CDR3 DNA reads TGTGCCAGCTCACCACAGCTAACTAATGAAAAACTGTTTTTT. It is translated as CASSPQLTNEKLFF.

This chain uses TRBV5-8 with TRBJ2-4, with D tentatively TRBD1 or TRBD2 (5 bases each). Germline V CDR1 and CDR2: SGHTS, YDEGEE. Trimming pared 0 bases from V and 6 bases from J, leaving 13 bases between. This CDR3 has 15 amino acids. The CDR3, as DNA: TGTGCCAGCAGCTTGGGGGACGGAGGCCCAAACATTCAGTACTTC. Translating gives CASSLGDGGPNIQYF.